Listed below are T cell receptor beta chains from one sample, sequenced in a study of T cells in Graves' hyperthyroidism and ophthalmopathy. MiXCR was run by TCRdb on the multiplex PCR reads, yielding one entry per CDR3 protein. This table holds about 300,000 distinct CDR3 sequences, approximately 18% found once. The sample comprised blood. Receptor source: a man in his forties or fifties with Graves' ophthalmopathy. Each CDR3 is given with its conserved first and last residue. A D gene is named only where the DNA matches it firmly. Clone size appears in some rows only: once, few, many, or a class for an expanded clone.

few TRBJ1-2 TRBV2 13 NA TGTGCCAGCAGTCGGGACGTGAACTATGGCTACACCTTC CASSRDVNYGYTF
NA TRBJ1-2 TRBV7-9 13 NA TGTGCCAGCAGCTCGGGGGGTAACTATGGCTACACCTTC CASSSGGNYGYTF
NA TRBJ1-4 TRBV9 16 TRBD1 TGTGCCAGCAGCGGCGGACTGACAGGGGGTGATGAAAAACTGTTTTTT CASSGGLTGGDEKLFF
many TRBJ2-3 TRBV3-1 16 TRBD2 TGTGCCAGCAGCCAAGAGCTAGCGGGAGCCACAGATACGCAGTATTTT CASSQELAGATDTQYF
many TRBJ2-7 TRBV7-9 16 TRBD2 TGTGCCAGCAGCTTAGGACTAGCGGAAAGCTCCTACGAGCAGTACTTC CASSLGLAESSYEQYF
NA TRBJ2-1 TRBV2 20 TRBD2 TGTGCCAGCAGTGCCCGGGGACTAGCGGGAGGGCGGAGCTCCTACAATGGGCAGTTCTTC CASSARGLAGGRSSYNGQFF
NA TRBJ2-5 TRBV28 15 NA TGTGCCAGCAGTTTTCGACAGGGAGGGGAGGAGACCCAGTACTTC CASSFRQGGEETQYF
few TRBJ1-2 TRBV20-1 12 NA TGCAGTGCTAGAGCGACGGGCTATGGCTACACCTTC CSARATGYGYTF
NA TRBJ2-1 TRBV11-2 15 NA TGTGCCAGCAGCTCAGTGTTCAGCTCCTACGATGAGCAGTTCTTC CASSSVFSSYDEQFF
many TRBJ1-5 TRBV2 13 NA TGTGCCAGCAGTGGAGGGGGCAATCAGCCCCAGCATTTT CASSGGGNQPQHF
many TRBJ1-4 TRBV7-9 14 NA TGTGCCAGCAGCCGGAACGGGGGTGGGGAAAAACTGTTTTTT CASSRNGGGEKLFF
many TRBJ1-2 TRBV30 14 NA TGTGCCTGGAGTGGCGGTGGGGAACTCGGGGGCTACACCTTC CAWSGGGELGGYTF
NA TRBJ2-7 TRBV5-1 14 NA TGCGCCAGCAGCTTGGATTGGGGGTCCTACGAGCAGTACTTC CASSLDWGSYEQYF
many TRBJ1-4 TRBV11-2 14 NA TGTGCCAGCAGCTTACTGGGACACCATGAAAAACTGTTTTTT CASSLLGHHEKLFF
NA TRBJ1-3 TRBV5-4 16 NA TGTGCCAGCAGCTCCTCTGCGGGTAGCTCTGGAAACACCATATATTTT CASSSSAGSSGNTIYF
NA TRBJ2-1 TRBV6-5 13 NA TGTGCCAGCAGTTTCCGACTCGACTTGGAACAGTTCTTC CASSFRLDLEQFF
NA TRBJ2-4 TRBV30 13 NA TGTGCCTGGAGTGGAGGACACAAAAACATTCAGTACTTC CAWSGGHKNIQYF
NA TRBJ1-1 TRBV2 11 NA TGTGCCAGCAGTCTCTTGGAGGAAGCTTTCTTT CASSLLEEAFF
NA TRBJ2-1 TRBV29-1 12 TRBD1 TGCAGCGTAGCAGGGGGTTACAATGAGCAGTTCTTC CSVAGGYNEQFF
NA TRBJ2-7 TRBV14 24 NA TGTGCCAGCAGCCGCCTCCCGGGACATCTGCCATGGAAGGTCCCATTTCTCGTAGTACACGAGCAGTACTTC CASSRLPGHLPWKVPFLVVHEQYF
NA TRBJ1-1 TRBV12-3/TRBV12-4 17 NA TGTGCCAGCAGTTTAGCGCTTTTGAGACAGTCTAACACTGAAGCTTTCTTT CASSLALLRQSNTEAFF
NA TRBJ2-7 TRBV2 13 TRBD2 TGTGCCAGCAGCCTACTAGCGGGTTTCGAGCAGTACTTC CASSLLAGFEQYF
many TRBJ2-5 TRBV18 14 NA TGTGCCAGCTCATCTAGCAGGTACCAAGAGACCCAGTACTTC CASSSSRYQETQYF
NA TRBJ2-2 TRBV7-2 17 NA TGTGCCAGCAGCCACCCCCGAACAGGGTCGAACACCGGGGAGCTGTTTTTT CASSHPRTGSNTGELFF
NA TRBJ1-5 TRBV10-3 14 NA TGTGCCATCAGTGAGTCGACTCTGGAGGGTAGACGCCATTTT CAISESTLEGRRHF
NA TRBJ2-1 TRBV6-5 13 NA TGTGCCAGCAGTTACAGGGTACGGGATGAGCAGTTCTTC CASSYRVRDEQFF
NA TRBJ2-3 TRBV7-3 15 TRBD2 TGTGCCAGCAGCGGGACTAGCGGGAGGGTAGATACGCAGTATTTT CASSGTSGRVDTQYF
NA TRBJ2-7 TRBV28 12 NA TGTGCCAGCCGATCCGAGTTATACGAGCAGTACTTC CASRSELYEQYF
NA TRBJ2-5 TRBV2 15 NA TGTGCCGGCAGTGAAGGAGTAGACCCCCTGGAGACCCGGTACTTC CAGSEGVDPLETRYF
NA TRBJ2-1 TRBV28 12 NA TGTGCCAGCAGAAAGCGGGCCAATGAGCAGTTCTTC CASRKRANEQFF
few TRBJ2-5 TRBV6-2/TRBV6-3 16 TRBD1 TGTGCCAGCAGTTACTCGAGGACAGGGCTCGTCGAGACCCAGTACTTC CASSYSRTGLVETQYF
few TRBJ1-1 TRBV9 15 TRBD1 TGTGCCAGCAGCGTAACGTCAGGGGGGGTCACTGAAGCTTTCTTT CASSVTSGGVTEAFF
NA TRBJ1-2 TRBV4-2 16 NA TGTGCCAGCAGCCAAGATCAATCAGGGTTTAACTATGGCTACACCTTC CASSQDQSGFNYGYTF
many TRBJ1-6 TRBV12-3/TRBV12-4 12 NA TGTGCCAGCAGTACTTATAATTCACCCCTCCACTTT CASSTYNSPLHF
many TRBJ1-2 TRBV6-5 16 TRBD1 TGTGCCAGCAGTTACTCGCGCACGGGACAGGCCTATGGCTACACCTTC CASSYSRTGQAYGYTF
NA TRBJ2-7 TRBV28 13 NA TGTGCCAGCAGTCTTCCCCACAGGGACGAGCAGTACTTC CASSLPHRDEQYF
few TRBJ2-1 TRBV10-3 17 NA TGTGCCATCAGTGAAGAGGGCGGGAAAAACTCCTACAATGAGCAGTTCTTC CAISEEGGKNSYNEQFF
NA TRBJ2-7 TRBV10-1 10 NA TGCGCCAGCAGAGAAGGCGAGCAGTACTTC CASREGEQYF
few TRBJ1-5 TRBV28 13 NA TGTGCCAGCAGAACCGACGGCAATCAGCCCCAGCAGTTT CASRTDGNQPQQF
few TRBJ1-4 TRBV2 14 NA TGTGCCAGCAGCCCCGGGACGGCCAATGAAAAACTGTTTTTT CASSPGTANEKLFF
NA TRBJ2-3 TRBV10-3 14 NA TGTGCCATCTCCGAGGGACTCATCACAGATACGCAGTATTTT CAISEGLITDTQYF
few TRBJ1-5 TRBV7-9 16 NA TGTGCCAGCAGCTACCAAGGGCCCGATAGCAATCAGCCCCAGCATTTT CASSYQGPDSNQPQHF
many TRBJ2-3 TRBV20-1 13 TRBD1 TGCAGTGCTGGGGACAGGGTGACAGATACGCAGTATTTT CSAGDRVTDTQYF
NA TRBJ2-2 TRBV10-2 15 NA TGCGCCAGCAGTGAGATCGGGGGGCGGACCGGGGAGCTGTTTTTT CASSEIGGRTGELFF
NA TRBJ2-5 TRBV10-3 12 NA TGTGCCATCAGGGGCGGGGCGGAGACCCAGTACTTC CAIRGGAETQYF
many TRBJ2-1 TRBV7-8 16 TRBD2 TGTGCCAGCAGCCTCAGGACTAGCGGCTCCTACAATGAGCAGTTCTTC CASSLRTSGSYNEQFF
NA TRBJ2-1 TRBV13 14 NA TGTGCCAGCAGCTTAGGGGGTACTAACAATGAGCAGTTCTTC CASSLGGTNNEQFF
NA TRBJ2-1 TRBV19 15 TRBD2 TGTGCCAGTAGTACGACTAGCGGGGCGGGACATGAGCAGTTCTTC CASSTTSGAGHEQFF
many TRBJ1-1 TRBV28 14 NA TGTGCCAGCAGTAACGGACGGACGAACACTGAAGCTTTCTTT CASSNGRTNTEAFF
NA TRBJ1-6 TRBV28 12 NA TGTGCCAGCAGTTTATTGGGTTCACCCCTCCACTTT CASSLLGSPLHF
many TRBJ1-5 TRBV30 18 TRBD1 TGTGCCTGGACTCCTGGTTCCCCGGGACAGCAGTTCAATCAGCCCCAGCATTTT CAWTPGSPGQQFNQPQHF
many TRBJ1-5 TRBV6-2/TRBV6-3 15 TRBD1 TGTGCCAGCAGTTCGGGACAGGCTAGCAATCAGCCCCAGCATTTT CASSSGQASNQPQHF
NA TRBJ1-4 TRBV6-1 15 TRBD1 TGTGCCAGCAGTACCCCGACAGGGAATAATGAAAAACTGTTTTTT CASSTPTGNNEKLFF
many TRBJ1-1 TRBV6-2/TRBV6-3 14 NA TGTGCCAGCAGTTACTCTCTTGGGGAGACTGAAGCTTTCTTT CASSYSLGETEAFF
NA TRBJ1-4 TRBV6-1 14 NA TGTGCCAGCAGCAACGGGACTCCCGGGGAAAAACTGTTTTTT CASSNGTPGEKLFF
once TRBJ2-1 TRBV7-2 12 NA TGTGCCAGCAGCATAGGGGGGACTGAGCAGTTCTTC CASSIGGTEQFF
NA TRBJ1-1 TRBV30 14 NA TGTGCCTGGAGTGTAATTTCGGGAAACACTGAAGCTTTCTTT CAWSVISGNTEAFF